The next 25 T cell receptor beta chains were all read from a single sample in a study of shared clonotypes between healthy human individuals. Some clones are missing from TCRdb's copy, which holds only in-frame ones; the method was immunoSEQ multiplex PCR. The sample holds 300,000 to 400,000 clones, over 70% seen once. Source material: memory CD4+ T cells sorted from blood. Subset meaning: CD45RA-negative fraction. These receptors came from a man aged 25-45 years in good health.

The V and J genes are TRBV28 and TRBJ2-1; a weak D match, TRBD1 (6 bases). V was pared by 3 bases and J by 7 bases, with 22 bases between. Germline CDR1 is MDHEN and CDR2 is SYDVKM. This CDR3 has 17 residues. CDR3 region: CASSFSAEQQGRNEQFF. Here the CDR3 DNA reads TGTGCCAGCAGTTTTTCGGCAGAACAACAGGGAAGGAATGAGCAGTTCTTC.

The chain joins TRBV28 to TRBJ1-4; D is ambiguous. The CDR3 spans 14 residues. Trimming removed 8 bases from V and 4 bases from J, with 14 bases in between. The germline CDR1 and CDR2 sequences are MDHEN and SYDVKM. The CDR3 region has the DNA TGTGCCAGCTCCCCAGGCGGTTTTAATGAAAAACTGTTTTTT. Encoded protein: CASSPGGFNEKLFF.

The chain uses TRBV2 and TRBJ2-7; 7 bases agree with TRBD2. CDR1 SNHLY and CDR2 FYNNEI come from the germline V gene. V was clipped by 5 bases and J by 1 base; unmatched bases: 8. CDR3 length: 15 amino acids. The CDR3 loop is CASSQTGLKSYEQYF. DNA of the CDR3: TGTGCCAGCAGTCAGACGGGACTAAAATCCTACGAGCAGTACTTC.

V gene TRBV5-8 combines with J gene TRBJ1-2; no firm D call. The germline V gene has CDR1 SGHTS and CDR2 YDEGEE. V lost 1 base to trimming and J lost 2 bases, with 6 bases between them. The CDR3 is 13 amino acids. In nucleotides, the CDR3 is TGTGCCAGCAGCTTGCGGCAGAACTATGGCTACACCTTC. It specifies CASSLRQNYGYTF. Looking up the rest from reference TRBV5-8 and TRBJ1-2 gives the full variable domain: EAGVTQSPTHLIKTRGQQATLRCSPISGHTSVYWYQQALGLGLQFLLWYDEGEERNRGNFPPRFSGRQFPNYSSELNVNALELEDSALYLCASSLRQNYGYTFGSGTRLTVV.

This chain uses TRBV5-5 with TRBJ1-1; D ambiguous. V lost 0 bases and J 1 base, leaving 7 bases between the germline ends. CDR3 size: 14 residues. Germline CDR1 reads SGHKS; CDR2 reads YYEKEE (reference sequence). The CDR3 region is CASSLDPTNTEAFF. The CDR3 DNA reads as TGTGCCAGCAGCTTGGACCCCACGAACACTGAAGCTTTCTTT.

The V gene is TRBV18, the J gene TRBJ1-4; D is possibly TRBD1 (5 bases). CDR3 length: 18 amino acids. The germline CDR1 and CDR2 sequences are KGHSH and LQKENI. V lost 6 bases and J lost 0, with 20 bases in between. The CDR3 nucleotides read TGTGCCAGCTCGGGGGACTTTGGCGGGCAGTCAACTAATGAAAAACTGTTTTTT. It translates to CASSGDFGGQSTNEKLFF. The variable domain in full, with the rest retrieved from reference TRBV18 and TRBJ1-4, is NAGVMQNPRHLVRRRGQEARLRCSPMKGHSHVYWYRQLPEEGLKFMVYLQKENIIDESGMPKERFSAEFPKEGPSILRIQQVVRGDSAAYFCASSGDFGGQSTNEKLFFGSGTQLSVL.

Points on this clone: The sample has other DNA sequences that encode this CDR3 too. The chain carries TRBV28 and TRBJ2-7; the D is unclear. Trimming removed 6 bases from V and 4 bases from J, with 10 bases in between. The CDR3 totals 12 residues. Germline CDR1 reads MDHEN; CDR2 reads SYDVKM. The CDR3 bases are TGTGCCAGCAGCCCCTTGGGGTACGAGCAGTACTTC. Translation: CASSPLGYEQYF.

This chain connects TRBV5-1 to TRBJ2-5; D unclear. Germline lookup yields CDR1 SGHRS and CDR2 YFSETQ. V lost 1 base and J lost 2, with 9 bases in between. This CDR3 has 14 amino acids. CDR3 in DNA: TGCGCCAGCAGCTTGTCGTTAGCACAAGAGACCCAGTACTTC. It is translated as CASSLSLAQETQYF.

Comments on this clone: This CDR3 is also generated by other DNA sequences in the sample. V is TRBV6-1 and J is TRBJ2-1; D gene uncertain. The CDR3 spans 16 residues. The germline V gene has CDR1 MNHNS and CDR2 SASEGT. The V end was cut by 2 bases, the J end by 8 bases, with 19 bases between. CDR3 loop: CASSERVENPRHEQFF. The CDR3 coding sequence is TGTGCCAGCAGTGAACGTGTCGAGAACCCCCGCCATGAGCAGTTCTTC.

V gene TRBV6-6 combines with J gene TRBJ2-7, with TRBD2 as a possible D gene (5 bases). Trimming cost V 3 bases and J 0 bases, with 12 bases left between them. Germline-derived CDR1 and CDR2 are MNHNY and SVGAGI (reference sequence). This CDR3 has 15 amino acids. The CDR3 sequence: CASSYRRESSYEQYF. The CDR3 coding sequence is TGTGCCAGCAGTTATCGCCGGGAAAGCTCCTACGAGCAGTACTTC.

A few counts support this clone. The chain couples TRBV5-1 to TRBJ2-7; D unresolved. Germline V gene sequence: CDR1 SGHRS, CDR2 YFSETQ. The germline V and J ends were trimmed by 0 bases and 1 base, with 8 bases remaining between them. The CDR3 extends over 14 amino acids. Here the CDR3 DNA reads TGCGCCAGCAGCTTGGAACCGGGTTCCTACGAGCAGTACTTC. Translated: CASSLEPGSYEQYF.

This clone came up once. V is TRBV5-1 and J is TRBJ2-1; 11 nucleotides line up with TRBD2. This CDR3 region has 18 residues. Germline-derived CDR1 and CDR2 are SGHRS and YFSETQ. The V segment lost 0 bases and the J segment 6 bases; nucleotides outside the gene matches: 11. The CDR3 here is CASSLARISGRDPNEQFF. The CDR3 DNA sequence: TGCGCCAGCAGCTTGGCCAGGATTAGCGGGAGGGACCCCAATGAGCAGTTCTTC.

The J gene is TRBJ2-1, the V gene TRBV6-1, with a weak D call TRBD2 (6 bases). Germline assignment: CDR1 MNHNS and CDR2 SASEGT. V was shortened by 11 bases and J by 8 bases, with 13 bases between the two germline ends. The CDR3 loop spans 11 amino acids. The CDR3 loop reads CACRREYEQFF. CDR3 in DNA: TGTGCCTGCCGACGGGAGTATGAGCAGTTCTTC.

The V call is TRBV7-6, the J call TRBJ2-1; no firm D call. The CDR3 length is 15 residues. Trimming shortened V by 2 bases and J by 5 bases, and 13 bases separated the two germline ends. In germline, CDR1 is SGHVS, CDR2 FNYEAQ. CDR3 sequence (DNA): TGTGCCAGCAGCTTAAGGGTTGCGGCCAACAATGAGCAGTTCTTC. It encodes CASSLRVAANNEQFF.

The chain has TRBV2 and TRBJ1-5; the match to TRBD1 covers 7 bases. The CDR3 spans 16 residues. The germline CDR1 and CDR2 sequences are SNHLY and FYNNEI. V lost 6 bases and J lost 0; bases outside the gene matches: 8. The CDR3 loop is CASSRMTGYSNQPQHF. In nucleotides, the CDR3 is TGTGCCAGCAGCCGGATGACAGGGTATAGCAATCAGCCCCAGCATTTT. The whole variable domain, filled in from reference TRBV2 and TRBJ1-5, reads EPEVTQTPSHQVTQMGQEVILRCVPISNHLYFYWYRQILGQKVEFLVSFYNNEISEKSEIFDDQFSVERPDGSNFTLKIRSTKLEDSAMYFCASSRMTGYSNQPQHFGDGTRLSIL.

The chain joins TRBV5-1 to TRBJ2-3; the D is unclear. The V end was cut by 0 bases, the J end by 1 base, with 12 bases between. This CDR3 has 16 amino acids. Germline CDR1 reads SGHRS; CDR2 reads YFSETQ. CDR3 amino acids: CASSLAPGAGTDTQYF. The CDR3 DNA sequence: TGCGCCAGCAGCTTGGCCCCTGGTGCGGGCACAGATACGCAGTATTTT. The variable domain in full, with the rest retrieved from reference TRBV5-1 and TRBJ2-3, is KAGVTQTPRYLIKTRGQQVTLSCSPISGHRSVSWYQQTPGQGLQFLFEYFSETQRNKGNFPGRFSGRQFSNSRSEMNVSTLELGDSALYLCASSLAPGAGTDTQYFGPGTRLTVL.

The genes are TRBV7-8 and TRBJ1-5, with a weak D call TRBD1 (5 bases). The CDR3 is 12 amino acids. Germline V lookup: CDR1 SGHVS, CDR2 FQNEAQ. With 3 bases removed from V and 6 bases from J, the gap between germline ends came to 6 bases. CDR3 sequence reads: CASSLGGQPQHF. CDR3 nucleotide sequence: TGTGCCAGCAGCTTGGGGGGTCAGCCCCAGCATTTT.

This rearrangement joins TRBV14 to TRBJ2-1, with 11 nucleotides matching TRBD2. V was pared by 5 bases and J by 8 bases, with 2 bases of the junction left unmatched. The CDR3 sequence is 13 residues long. Per germline, CDR1 SGHDN and CDR2 FVKESK. CDR3 DNA sequence: TGTGCCAGCAGCACGGGACTAGCGGATGAGCAGTTCTTC. This sequence encodes CASSTGLADEQFF.

V gene TRBV28 combines with J gene TRBJ2-6; 13 bases are shared with TRBD2. Germline-derived CDR1 and CDR2 are MDHEN and SYDVKM. V lost 5 bases, J lost 2 bases, and 9 bases stayed unmatched. CDR3 length equals 19 residues. The CDR3 region is CASSKNGLAGVAGANVLTF. CDR3 in DNA: TGTGCCAGCAGTAAAAATGGACTAGCGGGAGTAGCTGGGGCCAACGTCCTGACTTTC.

V is TRBV6-5 and J is TRBJ1-1; D remains ambiguous. With 8 bases removed from V and 3 bases from J, the gap between germline ends came to 19 bases. The germline gives CDR1 MNHEY, CDR2 SVGAGI. This CDR3 contains 15 residues. The CDR3 DNA is TGTGCCAGCTCGACCGCCCTCGGGTGGGACACTGAAGCTTTCTTT. Translation: CASSTALGWDTEAFF.

This chain joins TRBV5-1 and TRBJ2-2; 7 nucleotides agree with TRBD1. Germline values: CDR1 SGHRS, CDR2 YFSETQ. V was pared by 0 bases and J by 4 bases, with 3 bases of the junction left unmatched. This CDR3 contains 15 residues. The CDR3 here is CASSLVSGGTGELFF. For the CDR3, the DNA is TGCGCCAGCAGCTTGGTATCAGGGGGCACCGGGGAGCTGTTTTTT.

The rearrangement joins TRBV14 to TRBJ2-1; D is perhaps TRBD1 (5 bases). There are 17 residues in the CDR3. The V gene lost 3 bases and the J gene lost 7 bases, with 22 bases spanning the gap. Germline-derived CDR1 and CDR2 are SGHDN and FVKESK. The CDR3 sequence: CASSQAVARVWGNEQFF. For the CDR3, the DNA is TGTGCCAGCAGCCAGGCCGTCGCCAGGGTTTGGGGTAATGAGCAGTTCTTC.

This clone has a single count. At the DNA level, this CDR3 is encoded by other sequences in the same sample as well. V is TRBV7-8 and J is TRBJ2-7; D unresolved. The CDR3 has 14 amino acids. Germline values: CDR1 SGHVS, CDR2 FQNEAQ. The ends were cut back, 3 bases at V and 2 bases at J, with 11 bases in the middle. The CDR3, as DNA: TGTGCCAGCAGCTTCCGAACAGAAACCTACGAGCAGTACTTC. The encoded protein is CASSFRTETYEQYF.

This chain joins TRBV5-1 and TRBJ2-3; 8 nucleotides line up with TRBD1. V lost 2 bases, J lost 1 base, and 9 bases stayed unmatched. The CDR3 is 17 amino acids. Germline assignment: CDR1 SGHRS and CDR2 YFSETQ. CDR3 coding DNA: TGCGCCAGCAGCTTCCCCCTGACAGGGGAGGGCACAGATACGCAGTATTTT. Translated, it gives CASSFPLTGEGTDTQYF.

The gene calls are TRBV11-2 and TRBJ2-3, with D possibly being TRBD2 (7 bases). The germline CDR1 and CDR2 sequences are SGHAT and FQNNGV. V lost 4 bases and J lost 3, with 11 bases in between. The CDR3 runs 14 residues. CDR3: CASSWRGGTDTQYF. DNA for the CDR3: TGTGCCAGCAGCTGGAGGGGGGGAACAGATACGCAGTATTTT. The complete variable domain, with remaining parts taken from reference TRBV11-2 and TRBJ2-3, reads EAGVAQSPRYKIIEKRQSVAFWCNPISGHATLYWYQQILGQGPKLLIQFQNNGVVDDSQLPKDRFSAERLKGVDSTLKIQPAKLEDSAVYLCASSWRGGTDTQYFGPGTRLTVL.